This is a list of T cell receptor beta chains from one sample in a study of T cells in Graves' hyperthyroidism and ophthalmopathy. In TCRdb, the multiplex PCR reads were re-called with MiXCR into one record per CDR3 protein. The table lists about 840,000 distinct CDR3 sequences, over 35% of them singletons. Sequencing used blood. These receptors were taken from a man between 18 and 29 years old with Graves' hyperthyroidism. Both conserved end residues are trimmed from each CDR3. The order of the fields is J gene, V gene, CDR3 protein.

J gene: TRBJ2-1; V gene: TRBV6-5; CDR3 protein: ASSYTYDEQL
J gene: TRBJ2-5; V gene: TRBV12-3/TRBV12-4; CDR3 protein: ASSQLLGVGETQY
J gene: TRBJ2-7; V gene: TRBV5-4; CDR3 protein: ASSFLVSGSVEQY
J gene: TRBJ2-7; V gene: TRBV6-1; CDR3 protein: ASSYPSTSGREYEQY
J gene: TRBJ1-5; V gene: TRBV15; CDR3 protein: ATSRTQGWDQPQH
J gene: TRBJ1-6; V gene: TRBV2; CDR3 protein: AWSRASRSPLH
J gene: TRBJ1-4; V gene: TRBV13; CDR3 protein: ASSPALDEKLF
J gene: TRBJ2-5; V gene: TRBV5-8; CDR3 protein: ASSLREGQEAQY
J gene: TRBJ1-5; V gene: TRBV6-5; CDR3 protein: ASSQYRGWGYSNQPQH
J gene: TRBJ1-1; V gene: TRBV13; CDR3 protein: ASSTQPGDTEAF
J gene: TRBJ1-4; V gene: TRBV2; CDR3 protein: ASSYRDREKLF
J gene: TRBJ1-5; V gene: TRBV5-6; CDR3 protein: ASSLGGAGGSQPQH
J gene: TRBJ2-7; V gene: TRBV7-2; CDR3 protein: ASSSTGGGPLREQY
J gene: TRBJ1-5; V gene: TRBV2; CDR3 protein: ASSDLGTANQPQH
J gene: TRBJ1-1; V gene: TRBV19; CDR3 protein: ASSPWTEDEAF
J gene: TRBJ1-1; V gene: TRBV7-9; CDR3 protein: ASSLPGTEAF
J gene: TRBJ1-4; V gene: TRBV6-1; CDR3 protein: ASSEPGQHNEKLF
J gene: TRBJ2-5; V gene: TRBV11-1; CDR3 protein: ASSTLELQGIQETQY
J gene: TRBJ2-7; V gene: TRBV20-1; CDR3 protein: SASPPGLAGYDEQY
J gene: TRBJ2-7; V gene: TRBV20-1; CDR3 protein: SARDLNGVEQY
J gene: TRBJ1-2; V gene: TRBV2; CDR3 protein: ASLGLHYGYT
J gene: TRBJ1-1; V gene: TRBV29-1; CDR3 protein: SVEMDRGNTEAF
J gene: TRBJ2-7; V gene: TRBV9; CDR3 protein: ASSRPGDEQY
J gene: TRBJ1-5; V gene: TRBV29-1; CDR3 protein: SFGTGGKPQH
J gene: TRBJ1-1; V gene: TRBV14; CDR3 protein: AGSQDGDETF
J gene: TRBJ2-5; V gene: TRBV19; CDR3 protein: ASSAAGTRRGAQY
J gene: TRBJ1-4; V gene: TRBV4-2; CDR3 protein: ASSQVQGNEKLF
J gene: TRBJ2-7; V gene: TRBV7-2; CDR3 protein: ASSDTSGAFEQY
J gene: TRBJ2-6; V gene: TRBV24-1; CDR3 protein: ATSPRGRANVLT
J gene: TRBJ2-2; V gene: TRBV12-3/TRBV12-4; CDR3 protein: ASSPTSSPMNTGELF
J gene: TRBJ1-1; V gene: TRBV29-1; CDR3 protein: SVQQGRGGEAF
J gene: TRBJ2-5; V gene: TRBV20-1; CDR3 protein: SARAGQETQY
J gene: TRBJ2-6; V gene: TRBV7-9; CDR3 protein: AGWTAAANVLT
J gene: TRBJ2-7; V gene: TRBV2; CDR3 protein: ASSLSPPTSGRGNEQY
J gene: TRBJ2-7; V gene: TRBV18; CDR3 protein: ASSPPGWSSYEQY
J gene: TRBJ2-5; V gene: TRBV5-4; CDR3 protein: ASSQDPPRGMAETQY
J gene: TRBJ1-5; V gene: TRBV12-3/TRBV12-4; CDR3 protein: ASSGRDQPQH
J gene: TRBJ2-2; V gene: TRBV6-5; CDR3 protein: ASSYDGARRELF
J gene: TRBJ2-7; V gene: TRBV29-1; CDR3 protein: SPQTGVHEQY
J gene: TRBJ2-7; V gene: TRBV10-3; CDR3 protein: AITPGVDRSYEQY
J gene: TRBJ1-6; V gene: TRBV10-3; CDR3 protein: AISGQEDSPLH
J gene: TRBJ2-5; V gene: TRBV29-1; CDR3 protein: SVRVGETQY
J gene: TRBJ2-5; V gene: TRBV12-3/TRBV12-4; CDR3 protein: ASSQGTPLKTQY
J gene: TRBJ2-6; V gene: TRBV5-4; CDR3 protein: ASSSPLTGANVLT
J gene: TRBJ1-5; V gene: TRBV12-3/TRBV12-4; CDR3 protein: ASRVSLGPQH
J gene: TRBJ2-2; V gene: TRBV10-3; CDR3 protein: AISSGYSGAGELF
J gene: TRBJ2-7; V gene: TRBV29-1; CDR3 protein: SVRVLVLAAFSSSYEQY
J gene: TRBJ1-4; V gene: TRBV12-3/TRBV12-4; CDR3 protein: ASSESAGGEKKLF
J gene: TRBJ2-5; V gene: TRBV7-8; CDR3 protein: ASSATSGGAGVPQY
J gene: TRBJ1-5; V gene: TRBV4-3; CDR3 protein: ASSQVHKHNSNQPQH
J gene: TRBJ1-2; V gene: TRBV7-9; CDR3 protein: ASSILDREANGYT
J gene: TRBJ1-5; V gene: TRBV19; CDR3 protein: ASSIPGQVSNQPQH
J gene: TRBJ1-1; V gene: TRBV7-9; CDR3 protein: ASSSYTGQDTEAF